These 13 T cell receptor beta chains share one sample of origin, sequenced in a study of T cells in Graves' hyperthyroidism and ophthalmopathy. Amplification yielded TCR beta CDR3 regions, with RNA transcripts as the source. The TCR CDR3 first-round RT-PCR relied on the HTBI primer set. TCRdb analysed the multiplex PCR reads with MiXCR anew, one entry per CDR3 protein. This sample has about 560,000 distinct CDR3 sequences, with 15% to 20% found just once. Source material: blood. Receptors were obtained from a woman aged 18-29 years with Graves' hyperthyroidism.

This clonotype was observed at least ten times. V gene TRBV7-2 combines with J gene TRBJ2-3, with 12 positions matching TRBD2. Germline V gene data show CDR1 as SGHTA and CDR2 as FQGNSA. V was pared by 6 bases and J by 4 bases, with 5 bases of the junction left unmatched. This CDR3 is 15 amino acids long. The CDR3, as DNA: TGTGCCAGCAGGCGGGCTAGCGGGGGGGCAGATACGCAGTATTTT. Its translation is CASRRASGGADTQYF.

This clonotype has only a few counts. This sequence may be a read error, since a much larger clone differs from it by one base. This chain's CDR3 is CTSSPPGQIYNEQFF. Here the CDR3 DNA reads TGTACCAGCAGCCCTCCGGGACAGATCTACAATGAGCAGTTCTTC. The rearrangement joins TRBV7-8 to TRBJ2-1; 7 bases match TRBD1. The V gene's germline CDR1 is SGHVS and CDR2 FQNEAQ. The CDR3 runs to 15 residues.

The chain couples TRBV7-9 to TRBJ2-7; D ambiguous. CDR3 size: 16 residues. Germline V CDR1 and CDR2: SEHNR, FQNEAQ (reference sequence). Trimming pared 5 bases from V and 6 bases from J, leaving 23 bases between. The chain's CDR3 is CASSQPRQVKVCEQYF. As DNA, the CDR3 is TGTGCCAGCAGCCAACCCAGGCAGGTTAAGGTCTGCGAGCAGTACTTC.

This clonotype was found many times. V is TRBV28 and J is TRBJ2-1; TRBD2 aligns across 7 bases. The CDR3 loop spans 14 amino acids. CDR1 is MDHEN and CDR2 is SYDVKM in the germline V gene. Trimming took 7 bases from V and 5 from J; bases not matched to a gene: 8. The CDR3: CASKAGDPHNEQFF. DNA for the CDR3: TGTGCCAGCAAGGCGGGAGATCCCCACAATGAGCAGTTCTTC.

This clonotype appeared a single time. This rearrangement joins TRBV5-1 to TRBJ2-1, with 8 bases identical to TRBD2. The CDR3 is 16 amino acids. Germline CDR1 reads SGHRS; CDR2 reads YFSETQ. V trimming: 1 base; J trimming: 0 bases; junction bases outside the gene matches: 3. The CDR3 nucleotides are TGCGCCAGCAGCTTGCGGGCGGGGGGCTCCTACAATGAGCAGTTCTTC. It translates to CASSLRAGGSYNEQFF.

Here the CDR3 DNA reads TGTGCCAGCAGCTCATCGAGGGGGAACCGAAACAATGAGCAGTTCTTC. Translated, it gives CASSSSRGNRNNEQFF. The V and J genes are TRBV11-2 and TRBJ2-1; a possible D gene is TRBD1 (6 bases). This CDR3 region has 16 residues. The germline V gene encodes CDR1 SGHAT and CDR2 FQNNGV. Trimming left V 4 bases short and J 5 bases short, with 18 bases between.

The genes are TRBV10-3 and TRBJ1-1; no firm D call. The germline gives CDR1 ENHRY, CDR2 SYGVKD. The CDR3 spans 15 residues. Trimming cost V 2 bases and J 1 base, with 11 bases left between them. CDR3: CAISERRATNTEAFF. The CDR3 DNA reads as TGTGCCATCAGTGAGCGGAGGGCAACGAACACTGAAGCTTTCTTT.

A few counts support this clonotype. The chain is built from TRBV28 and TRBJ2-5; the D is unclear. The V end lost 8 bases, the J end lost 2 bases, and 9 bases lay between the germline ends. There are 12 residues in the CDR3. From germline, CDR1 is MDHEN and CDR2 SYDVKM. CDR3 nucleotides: TGTGCCAGCCGTCAACAACAAGAGACCCAGTACTTC. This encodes CASRQQQETQYF.

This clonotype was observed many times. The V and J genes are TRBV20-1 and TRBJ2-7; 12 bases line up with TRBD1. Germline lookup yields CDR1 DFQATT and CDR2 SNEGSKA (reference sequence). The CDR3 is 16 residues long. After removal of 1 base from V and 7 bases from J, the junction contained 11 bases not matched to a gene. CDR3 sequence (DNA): TGCAGTGCTAGAGCCGCCCGGGACAGGGGGCGCTTAGAGCAGTACTTC. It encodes CSARAARDRGRLEQYF.

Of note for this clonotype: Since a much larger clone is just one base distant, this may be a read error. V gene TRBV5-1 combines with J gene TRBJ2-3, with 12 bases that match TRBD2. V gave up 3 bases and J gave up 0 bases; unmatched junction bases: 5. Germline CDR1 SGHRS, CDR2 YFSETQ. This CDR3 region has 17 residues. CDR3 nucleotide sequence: TGCGCCAGCAGCTCGGGACTAGCGGGCCTGAGCACAGATACGCAGTATTTT. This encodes CASSSGLAGLSTDTQYF.

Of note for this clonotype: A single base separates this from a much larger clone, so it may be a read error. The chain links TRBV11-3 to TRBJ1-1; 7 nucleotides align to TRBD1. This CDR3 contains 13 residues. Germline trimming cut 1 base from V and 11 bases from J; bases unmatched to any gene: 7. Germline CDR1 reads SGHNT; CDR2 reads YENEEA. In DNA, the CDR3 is TGTGCCAGCAGCTTAGGGATGACAGGGCGCGCTTTCTTT. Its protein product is CASSLGMTGRAFF.

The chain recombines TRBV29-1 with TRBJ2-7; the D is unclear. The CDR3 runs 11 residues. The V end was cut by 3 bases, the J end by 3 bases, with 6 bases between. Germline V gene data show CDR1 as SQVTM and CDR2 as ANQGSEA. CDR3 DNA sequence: TGCAGCGTTGACGTCGACTACGAGCAGTACTTC. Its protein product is CSVDVDYEQYF.

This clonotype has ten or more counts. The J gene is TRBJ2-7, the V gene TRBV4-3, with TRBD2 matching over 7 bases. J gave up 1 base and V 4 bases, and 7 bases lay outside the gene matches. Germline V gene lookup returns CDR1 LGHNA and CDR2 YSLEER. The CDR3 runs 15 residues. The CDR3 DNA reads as TGCGCCAGCAGCCTTTCACTAGCGACGTCCTACGAGCAGTACTTC. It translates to CASSLSLATSYEQYF.